In this sample, the clone carrying this TCR beta chain turned up a few times. Its antigen is not identified. This entry comes from a study of radiotherapy plus CTLA-4 blockade in lung cancer. Whole-study results and caveats: Blood saw expansion of tumor-derived TCR clones after radiotherapy plus ipilimumab.

The protocol was immunoSEQ multiplex PCR, while the TCRdb copy is restricted to in-frame clones and leaves out a portion. The data hold about 73,000 clones, with around nine tenths observed a single time. V was cut by 8 bases and J by 4 bases, with 6 bases left in between. The CDR3 runs to 10 residues. Germline CDR1 and CDR2: MNHNS and SASEGT. The chain couples TRBV6-1 to TRBJ2-7; TRBD2 might be the D (6 bases). Sequences were derived from peripheral blood, sampled from a patient treated with radiotherapy plus ipilimumab. The receptor was isolated from a human donor with non-small cell lung cancer that progressed on radiotherapy plus ipilimumab. The CDR3 is CASGGYEQYF. The CDR3 nucleotides are TGTGCCAGCGGAGGGTACGAGCAGTACTTC.